The clone carrying this TCR beta chain appeared a few times. What it binds is not known. These data come from a study of human T cells and chemical hapten exposure. Notes on the study in general: Expanded TCR sets contained significantly more large CDR3 similarity clusters than controls.

The CDR3 has 13 amino acids. The germline V and J ends were trimmed by 0 bases and 7 bases, with 7 bases remaining between them. From germline, CDR1 is LNHDA and CDR2 SQIVND (reference sequence). TCRdb re-called the RACE reads with MiXCR, one entry per CDR3 protein. The sample contains fewer than 350,000 distinct CDR3 sequences, 7.5% to 8% of which appear only once. Time point indicated: pre-sensitization, week 0. This sample's treatment: therapeutic diphenylcyclopropenone sensitization with weekly scalp DPC. Donors, patients with alopecia ranging from 18 to 70 years old and judged suitable for DPC, provided samples.

This clonotype was sampled from a man younger than 35 with alopecia areata. Some clones in this sample may be carry-over from other donors' samples. This chain uses TRBV19 with TRBJ2-1; tentative D call: TRBD1 (5 bases). This specimen was whole blood, taken in connection with sensitization to the hapten diphenylcyclopropenone (DPC). The CDR3 sequence is CASSIDDSNEQFF. The CDR3 DNA follows: TGTGCCAGTAGTATAGACGACAGTAATGAGCAGTTCTTC.